The 10 T cell receptor beta chains below come from one sample, sequenced in a study of CD8 T cells in ankylosing spondylitis. MiXCR was run by TCRdb on the 5' RACE reads, yielding one entry per CDR3 protein. The table records approximately 300,000 distinct CDR3 sequences, roughly 20% of them present only once. Sequencing was performed on blood, either unsorted or a sorted T cell fraction (not recorded which). Receptors were obtained from a female donor with ankylosing spondylitis or in good health (not recorded which).

This clonotype was recorded a few times. The chain couples TRBV7-2 to TRBJ2-5; 7 positions match TRBD2. J gave up 4 bases and V 5 bases, and 7 bases lay outside the gene matches. The CDR3 extends over 14 amino acids. Germline assignment: CDR1 SGHTA and CDR2 FQGNSA. The CDR3 protein is CASSSGTAGETQYF. CDR3 bases: TGTGCCAGCAGCAGCGGGACCGCCGGAGAGACCCAGTACTTC.

The chain employs TRBV11-2 and TRBJ2-3; unclear D gene. With 7 bases removed from V and 4 bases from J, the gap between germline ends came to 18 bases. The germline V gene has CDR1 SGHAT and CDR2 FQNNGV. The CDR3 consists of 15 residues. CDR3 amino acids: CASNPQSPWADTQYF. In DNA form, the CDR3 reads TGTGCCAGCAATCCCCAAAGCCCTTGGGCAGATACGCAGTATTTT.

This clonotype has more than one count but fewer than ten. The chain recombines TRBV6-5 with TRBJ1-1, with TRBD1 as a possible D gene (5 bases). CDR3 length equals 14 residues. With 2 bases removed from V and 5 bases from J, the gap between germline ends came to 12 bases. The germline V gene has CDR1 MNHEY and CDR2 SVGAGI. As DNA, the CDR3 is TGTGCCAGCAGTTACGGGCAGGGAGGGACTGAAGCTTTCTTT. Its translation is CASSYGQGGTEAFF.

This clonotype was seen only a few times. The DNA of the CDR3 is TGTGCCAGCAGCCCCTGGGGGGCGCTTAACACCGGGGAGCTGTTTTTT. Translating it yields CASSPWGALNTGELFF. The chain has TRBV9 and TRBJ2-2, with D perhaps assigned TRBD1 or TRBD2 (6 bases each). Germline V CDR1 and CDR2: SGDLS, YYNGEE. The CDR3 consists of 16 residues. Deletions cut 4 bases from V and 2 bases from J, with 15 bases between.

The chain combines TRBV30 with TRBJ2-7; D remains ambiguous. Germline CDR1 and CDR2: GTSNPN and SVGIG (reference sequence). Trimming cost V 2 bases and J 2 bases, with 4 bases left between them. The CDR3 contains 11 residues. CDR3 protein: CAWSMPYEQYF. The CDR3 DNA reads TGTGCCTGGAGTATGCCCTACGAGCAGTACTTC.

This clonotype was seen at least ten times. This chain links TRBV20-1 with TRBJ2-1, with D possibly being TRBD2 (7 bases). Germline-derived CDR1 and CDR2 are DFQATT and SNEGSKA (reference sequence). Trimming took 3 bases from V and 6 from J, leaving 15 bases between them. CDR3 size: 14 residues. The CDR3 here is CSASWGGLSNEQFF. The CDR3 DNA sequence: TGCAGTGCTAGTTGGGGGGGGCTATCCAATGAGCAGTTCTTC.

Ten or more counts support this clonotype. CDR3: CATSENEGGRRDTQYF. The CDR3 DNA reads TGTGCCACCAGTGAGAACGAGGGGGGCAGGAGAGATACGCAGTATTTT. V usage is TRBV24-1 and J usage is TRBJ2-3; D is possibly TRBD1 or TRBD2 (6 bases each). CDR3 length: 16 amino acids. Germline loops: CDR1 KGHDR, CDR2 SFDVKD. V was cut by 4 bases and J by 5 bases, with 18 bases left in between.

This clonotype was counted between two and nine times. V usage is TRBV7-2 and J usage is TRBJ2-7; perhaps D is TRBD1 or TRBD2 (5 bases each). The CDR3 length is 17 residues. Trimming left V 5 bases short and J 2 bases short, with 22 bases between. Germline CDR1 is SGHTA and CDR2 is FQGNSA. DNA for the CDR3: TGTGCCAGCAGCCTTCCCCTCTCTGGGACCGTTCCCTACGAGCAGTACTTC. Amino acid sequence: CASSLPLSGTVPYEQYF.

This clonotype showed up many times. This chain uses TRBV12-3 or TRBV12-4 with TRBJ2-7; the D is unclear. With 2 bases removed from V and 7 bases from J, the gap between germline ends came to 6 bases. CDR3 length: 11 amino acids. DNA for the CDR3: TGTGCCAGCAGTTTATCGGGTGAGCAGTACTTC. This encodes CASSLSGEQYF.

The J gene is TRBJ1-1, the V gene TRBV5-1, with TRBD1 as a possible D gene (5 bases). Trimming shortened V by 2 bases and J by 0 bases, and 11 bases separated the two germline ends. The germline gives CDR1 SGHRS, CDR2 YFSETQ. CDR3 length: 15 amino acids. CDR3 in amino acids: CASSLGAAVNTEAFF. CDR3 in DNA: TGCGCCAGCAGCTTAGGGGCAGCAGTGAACACTGAAGCTTTCTTT.